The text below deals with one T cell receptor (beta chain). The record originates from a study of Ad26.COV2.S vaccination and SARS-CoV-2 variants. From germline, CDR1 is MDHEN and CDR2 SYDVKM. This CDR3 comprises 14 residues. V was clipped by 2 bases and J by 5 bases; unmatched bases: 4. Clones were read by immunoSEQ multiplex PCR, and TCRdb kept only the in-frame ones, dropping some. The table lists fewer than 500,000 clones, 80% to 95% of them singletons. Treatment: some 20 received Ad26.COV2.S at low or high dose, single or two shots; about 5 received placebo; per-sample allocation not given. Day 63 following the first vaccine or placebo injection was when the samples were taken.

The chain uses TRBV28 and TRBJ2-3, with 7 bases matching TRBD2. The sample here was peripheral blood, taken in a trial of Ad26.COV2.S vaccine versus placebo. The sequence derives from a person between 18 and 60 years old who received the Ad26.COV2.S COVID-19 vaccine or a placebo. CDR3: CASSLRLAGDTQYF. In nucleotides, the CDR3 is TGTGCCAGCAGTTTAAGACTAGCCGGAGATACGCAGTATTTT.